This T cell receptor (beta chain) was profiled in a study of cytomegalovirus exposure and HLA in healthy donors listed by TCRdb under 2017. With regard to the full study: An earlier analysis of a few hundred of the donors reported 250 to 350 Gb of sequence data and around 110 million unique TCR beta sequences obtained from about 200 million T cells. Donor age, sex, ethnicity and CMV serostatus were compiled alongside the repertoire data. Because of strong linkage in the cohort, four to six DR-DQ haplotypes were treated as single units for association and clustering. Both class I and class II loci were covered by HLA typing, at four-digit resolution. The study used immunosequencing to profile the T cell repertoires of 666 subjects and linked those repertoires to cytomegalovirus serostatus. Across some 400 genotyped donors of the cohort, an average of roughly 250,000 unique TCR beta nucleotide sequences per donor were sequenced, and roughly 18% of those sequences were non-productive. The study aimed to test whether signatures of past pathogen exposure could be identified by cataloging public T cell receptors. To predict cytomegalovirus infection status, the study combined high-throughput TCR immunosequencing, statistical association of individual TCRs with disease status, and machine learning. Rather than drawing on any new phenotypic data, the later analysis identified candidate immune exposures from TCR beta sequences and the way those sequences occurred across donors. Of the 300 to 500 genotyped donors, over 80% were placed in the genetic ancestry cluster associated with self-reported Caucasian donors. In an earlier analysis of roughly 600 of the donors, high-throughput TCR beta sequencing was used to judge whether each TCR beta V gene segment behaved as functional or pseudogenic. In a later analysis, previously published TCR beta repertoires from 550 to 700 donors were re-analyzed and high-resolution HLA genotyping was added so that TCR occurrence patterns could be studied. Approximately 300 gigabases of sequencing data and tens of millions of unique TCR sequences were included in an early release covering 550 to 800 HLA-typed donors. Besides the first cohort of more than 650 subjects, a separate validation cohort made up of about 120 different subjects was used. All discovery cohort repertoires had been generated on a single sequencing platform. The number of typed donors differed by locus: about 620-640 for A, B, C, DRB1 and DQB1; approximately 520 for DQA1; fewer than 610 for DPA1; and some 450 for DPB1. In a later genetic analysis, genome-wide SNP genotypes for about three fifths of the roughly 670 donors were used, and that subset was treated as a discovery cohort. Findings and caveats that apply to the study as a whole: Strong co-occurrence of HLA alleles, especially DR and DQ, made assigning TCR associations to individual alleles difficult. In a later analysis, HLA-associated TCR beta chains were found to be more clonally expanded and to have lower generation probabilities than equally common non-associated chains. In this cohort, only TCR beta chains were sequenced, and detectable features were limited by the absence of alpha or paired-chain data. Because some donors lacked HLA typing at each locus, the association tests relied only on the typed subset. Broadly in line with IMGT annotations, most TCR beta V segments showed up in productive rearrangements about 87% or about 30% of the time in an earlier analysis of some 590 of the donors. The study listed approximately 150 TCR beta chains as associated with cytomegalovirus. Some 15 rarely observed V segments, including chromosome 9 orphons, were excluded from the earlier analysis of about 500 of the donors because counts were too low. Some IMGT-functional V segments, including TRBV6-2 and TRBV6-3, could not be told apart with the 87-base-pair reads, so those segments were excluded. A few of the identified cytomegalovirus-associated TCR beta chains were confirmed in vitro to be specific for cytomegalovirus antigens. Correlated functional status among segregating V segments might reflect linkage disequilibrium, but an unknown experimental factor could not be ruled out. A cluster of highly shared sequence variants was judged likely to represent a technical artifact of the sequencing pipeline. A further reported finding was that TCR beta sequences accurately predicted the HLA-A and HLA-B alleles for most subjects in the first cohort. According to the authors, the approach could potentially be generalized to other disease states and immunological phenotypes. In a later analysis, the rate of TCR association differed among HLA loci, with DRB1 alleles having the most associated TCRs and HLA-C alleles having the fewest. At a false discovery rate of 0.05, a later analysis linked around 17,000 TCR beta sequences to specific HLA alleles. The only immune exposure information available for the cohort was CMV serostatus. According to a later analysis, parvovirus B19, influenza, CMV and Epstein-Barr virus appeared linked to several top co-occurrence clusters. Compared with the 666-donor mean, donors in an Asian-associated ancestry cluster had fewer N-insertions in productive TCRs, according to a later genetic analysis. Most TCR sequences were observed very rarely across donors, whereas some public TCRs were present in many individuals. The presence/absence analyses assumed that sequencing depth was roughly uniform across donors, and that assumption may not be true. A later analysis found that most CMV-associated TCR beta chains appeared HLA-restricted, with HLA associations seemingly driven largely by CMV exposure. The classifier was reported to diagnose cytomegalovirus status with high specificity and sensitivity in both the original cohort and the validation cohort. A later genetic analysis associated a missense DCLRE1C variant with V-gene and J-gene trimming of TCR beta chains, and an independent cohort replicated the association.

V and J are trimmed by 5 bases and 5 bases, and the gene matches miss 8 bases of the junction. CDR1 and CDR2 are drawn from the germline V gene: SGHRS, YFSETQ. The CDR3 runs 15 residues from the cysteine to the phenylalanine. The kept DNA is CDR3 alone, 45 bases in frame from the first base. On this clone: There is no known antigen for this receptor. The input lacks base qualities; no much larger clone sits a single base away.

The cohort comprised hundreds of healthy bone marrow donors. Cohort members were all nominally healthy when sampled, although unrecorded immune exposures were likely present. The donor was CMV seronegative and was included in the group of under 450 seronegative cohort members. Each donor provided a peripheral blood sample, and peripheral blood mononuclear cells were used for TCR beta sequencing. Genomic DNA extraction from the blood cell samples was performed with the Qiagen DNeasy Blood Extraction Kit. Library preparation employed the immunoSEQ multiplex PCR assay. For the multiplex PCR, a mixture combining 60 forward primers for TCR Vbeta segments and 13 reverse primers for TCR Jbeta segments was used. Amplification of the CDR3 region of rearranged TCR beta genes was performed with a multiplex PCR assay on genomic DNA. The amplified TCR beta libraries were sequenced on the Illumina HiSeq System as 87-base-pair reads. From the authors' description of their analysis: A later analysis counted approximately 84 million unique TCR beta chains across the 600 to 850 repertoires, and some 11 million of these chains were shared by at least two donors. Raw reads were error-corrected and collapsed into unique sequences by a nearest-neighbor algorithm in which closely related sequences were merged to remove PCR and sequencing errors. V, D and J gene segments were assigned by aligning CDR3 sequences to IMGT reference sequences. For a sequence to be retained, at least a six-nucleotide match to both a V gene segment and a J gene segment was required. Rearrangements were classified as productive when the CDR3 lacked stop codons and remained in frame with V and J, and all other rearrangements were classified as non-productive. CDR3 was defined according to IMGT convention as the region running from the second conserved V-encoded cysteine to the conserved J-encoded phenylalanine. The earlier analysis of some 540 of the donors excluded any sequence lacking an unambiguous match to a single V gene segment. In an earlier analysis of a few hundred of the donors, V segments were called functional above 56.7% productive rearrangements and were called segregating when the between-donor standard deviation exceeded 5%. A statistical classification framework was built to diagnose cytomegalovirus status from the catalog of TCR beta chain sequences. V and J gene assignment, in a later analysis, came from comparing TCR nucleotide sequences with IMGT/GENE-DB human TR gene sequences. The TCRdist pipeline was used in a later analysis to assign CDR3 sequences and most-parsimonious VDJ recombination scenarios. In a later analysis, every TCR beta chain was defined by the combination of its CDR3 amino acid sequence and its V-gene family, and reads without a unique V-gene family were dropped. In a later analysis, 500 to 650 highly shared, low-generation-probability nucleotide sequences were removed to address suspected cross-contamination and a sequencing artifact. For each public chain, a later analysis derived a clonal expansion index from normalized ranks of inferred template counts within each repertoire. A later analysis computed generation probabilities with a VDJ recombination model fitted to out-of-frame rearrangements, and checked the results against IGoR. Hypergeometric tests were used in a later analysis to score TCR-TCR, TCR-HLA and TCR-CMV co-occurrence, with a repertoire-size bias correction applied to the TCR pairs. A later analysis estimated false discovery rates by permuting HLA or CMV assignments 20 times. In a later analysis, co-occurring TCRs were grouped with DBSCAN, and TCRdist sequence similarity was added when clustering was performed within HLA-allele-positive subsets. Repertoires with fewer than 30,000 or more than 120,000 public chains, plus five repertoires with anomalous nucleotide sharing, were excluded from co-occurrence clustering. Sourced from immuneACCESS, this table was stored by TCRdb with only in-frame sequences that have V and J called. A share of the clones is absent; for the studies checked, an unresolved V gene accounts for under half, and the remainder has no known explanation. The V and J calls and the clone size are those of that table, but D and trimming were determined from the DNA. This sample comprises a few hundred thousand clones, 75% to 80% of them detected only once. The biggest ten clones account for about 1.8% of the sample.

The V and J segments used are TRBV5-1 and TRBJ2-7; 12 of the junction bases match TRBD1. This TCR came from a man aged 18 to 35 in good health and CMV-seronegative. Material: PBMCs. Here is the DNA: TGCGCCAGCAGTGCCGGGACAGGGGGCTTGAACGAGCAGTACTTC. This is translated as CASSAGTGGLNEQYF.